The 32 T cell receptor beta chains given below trace back to one sample, sequenced in a study of blood T cells in healthy people across ages. Using a J-beta primer mix together with a sample-barcoded 5' primer, a second PCR was run for roughly 7 to 11 cycles. TCRdb recomputed calls from the 5' RACE reads with MiXCR, one row per CDR3 protein. Of around 1,500,000 distinct CDR3 sequences listed, approximately 30% are singletons. The sequencing sample was made of blood. The source is a woman under 40 in good health.

This clonotype was observed a handful of times. The chain carries TRBV29-1 and TRBJ2-7; D possibly uses TRBD1 or TRBD2 (5 bases each). Trimming left V 7 bases short and J 2 bases short, with 18 bases between. This CDR3 has 14 amino acids. Germline-derived CDR1 and CDR2 are SQVTM and ANQGSEA. The CDR3 DNA is TGCAGCGCTATCTCCGGGACCGATGCCTACGAGCAGTACTTC. It specifies CSAISGTDAYEQYF.

The rearrangement joins TRBV3-1 to TRBJ2-3; 8 bases map to TRBD1. The CDR3 is 14 amino acids. J lost 7 bases, V lost 5 bases, and 8 bases had no gene match. Germline CDR1 is LGHDT and CDR2 is YNNKEL (reference sequence). DNA for the CDR3: TGTGCCAGCAGCGGTGGTACAGGGGGGAATACGCAGTATTTT. Encoded protein: CASSGGTGGNTQYF.

This clonotype was detected once. The chain links TRBV6-5 to TRBJ1-1; D is uncertain. Germline V gene sequence: CDR1 MNHEY, CDR2 SVGAGI. V lost 6 bases and J 12 bases, leaving 17 bases between the germline ends. The CDR3 covers 12 residues. CDR3 bases: TGTGCCAGCAGCCGCGGGTCCCGTGATCCTTTCTTT. Residues: CASSRGSRDPFF.

The chain is built from TRBV9 and TRBJ2-1; 12 bases agree with TRBD2. This CDR3 has 18 residues. Unmatched junction bases numbered 8, after V lost 4 bases and J lost 0 bases. Per the germline V gene, CDR1 is SGDLS and CDR2 is YYNGEE. The DNA of the CDR3 is TGTGCCAGCAGCCATACTCTGACTAGCGGGAGCTCCTACAATGAGCAGTTCTTC. It encodes CASSHTLTSGSSYNEQFF.

To note about this clonotype: At one end the junction does not follow the germline gene, possibly because of a read error. The chain recombines TRBV6-2 or TRBV6-3 with TRBJ2-1; D is ambiguous. This CDR3 is built from 14 residues. CDR1 MNHEY and CDR2 SVGEGT come from the germline V gene. CDR3 sequence (DNA): TGTGCCGGCAGTTACTCGAATGTAGGTTCCCCGCAGTTCTTC. Its protein product is CAGSYSNVGSPQFF.

On this clonotype itself: Possible read error: a much larger clone is one base away. This chain joins TRBV7-6 and TRBJ2-6, with D maybe TRBD1 (5 bases). The V gene lost 5 bases and the J gene lost 2 bases, with 13 bases spanning the gap. The germline V gene has CDR1 SGHVS and CDR2 FNYEAQ. The CDR3 totals 16 residues. CDR3 DNA: TGTGCCAGCAGCACAAGGGTAGGGGCTGGGGCCAACGTCCTGACTTTC. Its protein is CASSTRVGAGANVLTF.

V is TRBV20-1 and J is TRBJ2-1, with 9 nucleotides matching TRBD2. The V and J ends lost 5 bases and 4 bases, in that order; junction bases with no gene match: 15. This CDR3 comprises 17 residues. Germline V lookup: CDR1 DFQATT, CDR2 SNEGSKA (reference sequence). The CDR3 sequence: CSAPGTSRRGAYNEQFF. In nucleotides, the CDR3 is TGCAGTGCTCCGGGGACTAGCAGGAGGGGGGCGTACAATGAGCAGTTCTTC.

The chain links TRBV5-1 to TRBJ2-1, with 9 bases identical to TRBD1. Germline CDR1 reads SGHRS; CDR2 reads YFSETQ. The CDR3 totals 16 residues. Trimming cost V 1 base and J 9 bases; bases outside gene matches: 11. Here the CDR3 DNA reads TGCGCCAGCAGCTTGAGGGGACAGGGTAGGGCCGCTGAGCAGTTCTTC. This encodes CASSLRGQGRAAEQFF.

The V and J genes are TRBV14 and TRBJ2-5; 8 nucleotides line up with TRBD2. This CDR3 region has 16 residues. J gave up 5 bases and V 1 base, and 9 bases lay outside the gene matches. CDR1 is SGHDN, CDR2 FVKESK, per germline. In DNA, the CDR3 is TGTGCCAGCAGCCAAGTGGGACTAGGGCAGTGGGAGACCCAGTACTTC. This translates into CASSQVGLGQWETQYF.

In the case of this clonotype: A junction end diverges from the germline sequence, so it may reflect a read error. V gene TRBV10-2 combines with J gene TRBJ1-5; D unresolved. The length of the CDR3 is 13 residues. CDR1 and CDR2 from the germline V gene are WSHSY and SAAADI. CDR3 protein: CVSGRRVQEPQHF. The DNA of the CDR3 is TGCGTCAGCGGACGAAGGGTCCAGGAGCCCCAGCATTTT.

This clonotype was recorded once. This rearrangement joins TRBV3-1 to TRBJ2-6; 8 bases agree with TRBD2. Germline V gene lookup returns CDR1 LGHDT and CDR2 YNNKEL (reference sequence). Trimming at V came to 6 bases and at J to 1 base, leaving 17 bases not matched to a gene. This CDR3 region has 20 residues. DNA for the CDR3: TGTGCCAGCAGTCAAATCACGGGTTTAACTAGCGGATCTGGGGCCAACGTCCTGACTTTC. Its protein product is CASSQITGLTSGSGANVLTF.

The chain links TRBV30 to TRBJ2-2; D unclear. The length of the CDR3 is 12 residues. Germline V gene sequence: CDR1 GTSNPN, CDR2 SVGIG (reference sequence). Trimming stripped 4 bases from V and 4 bases from J, with 7 bases between. The CDR3 spells CAWMGTTGELFF. DNA for the CDR3: TGTGCCTGGATGGGCACCACCGGGGAGCTGTTTTTT.

This clonotype occurred a few times. The chain's CDR3 is CASSLDGAFYEQYF. The CDR3 DNA follows: TGTGCCAGCAGCTTAGACGGGGCCTTCTACGAGCAGTACTTC. This chain uses TRBV7-2 with TRBJ2-7, with D perhaps TRBD1 or TRBD2 (5 bases each). This CDR3 region has 14 residues. Germline lookup yields CDR1 SGHTA and CDR2 FQGNSA. V was cut by 1 base and J by 3 bases, with 10 bases left in between.

This clonotype was counted a few times. CDR3 in amino acids: CASRGGHQKYNEQFF. CDR3 nucleotide sequence: TGTGCCAGCAGGGGCGGGCACCAGAAGTACAATGAGCAGTTCTTC. V usage is TRBV7-9 and J usage is TRBJ2-1, with D tentatively TRBD2 (5 bases). There are 15 residues in the CDR3. Trimming shortened V by 6 bases and J by 4 bases, and 16 bases separated the two germline ends. Germline CDR1 is SEHNR and CDR2 is FQNEAQ (reference sequence).

In its sample, this clonotype was seen many times. The J gene is TRBJ2-7, the V gene TRBV5-1; TRBD1 might be the D (6 bases). The CDR3 spans 14 residues. V was shortened by 1 base and J by 0 bases, with 8 bases between the two germline ends. Germline CDR1 SGHRS, CDR2 YFSETQ. CDR3 DNA sequence: TGCGCCAGCAGCTTGTCAGGGGACTCCTACGAGCAGTACTTC. Protein: CASSLSGDSYEQYF. Full variable domain (rest looked up from reference TRBV5-1 and TRBJ2-7): KAGVTQTPRYLIKTRGQQVTLSCSPISGHRSVSWYQQTPGQGLQFLFEYFSETQRNKGNFPGRFSGRQFSNSRSEMNVSTLELGDSALYLCASSLSGDSYEQYFGPGTRLTVT.

CDR3 protein: CATGTGVYNEQFF. The CDR3 nucleotides read TGTGCCACAGGGACAGGGGTCTACAATGAGCAGTTCTTC. The V call is TRBV3-1, the J call TRBJ2-1, with TRBD1 matching 10 bases. After removal of 10 bases from V and 3 bases from J, the junction contained 3 bases not matched to a gene. The CDR3 covers 13 residues. The germline V gene has CDR1 LGHDT and CDR2 YNNKEL (reference sequence).

The chain recombines TRBV29-1 with TRBJ2-3, with TRBD1 matching 11 bases. The J segment lost 7 bases and the V segment lost 4 bases, leaving 10 bases of the junction unmatched. Per the germline V gene, CDR1 is SQVTM and CDR2 is ANQGSEA. The CDR3 runs to 15 residues. The CDR3 protein is CSVAPRDRGMNTQYF. The DNA for the CDR3 is TGCAGCGTTGCCCCCCGGGACAGGGGGATGAATACGCAGTATTTT.

The chain has TRBV4-3 and TRBJ1-2, with unresolved D. Trimming stripped 0 bases from V and 9 bases from J, with 17 bases between. This CDR3 has 15 amino acids. CDR1 and CDR2 from the germline V gene are LGHNA and YSLEER. CDR3 loop: CASSQDLEGLDSYTF. The DNA for the CDR3 is TGCGCCAGCAGCCAAGATTTAGAGGGTTTGGATAGCTACACCTTC.

Remarks on this clonotype: One end of the junction fails to match germline, which may point to a read error. The chain links TRBV29-1 to TRBJ2-5, with 10 bases fitting TRBD1. The length of the CDR3 is 14 residues. The V gene's germline CDR1 is SQVTM and CDR2 ANQGSEA. CDR3 sequence reads: CSVEGTGVQETQYF. The CDR3 DNA follows: TGCAGTGTTGAAGGGACAGGGGTACAAGAGACCCAGTACTTC.

This rearrangement joins TRBV30 to TRBJ2-5, with D tentatively TRBD1 or TRBD2 (7 bases each). Between the trimmed V and J ends, which lost 6 bases and 11 bases, there was a span of 25 bases. Germline V CDR1 and CDR2: GTSNPN, SVGIG (reference sequence). This CDR3 has 14 residues. The CDR3 sequence is CACSGGDDNSEQYF. The CDR3, as DNA: TGTGCCTGCTCAGGGGGGGACGACAATTCTGAGCAGTACTTC. Full variable domain (rest looked up from reference TRBV30 and TRBJ2-5): SQTIHQWPATLVQPVGSPLSLECTVEGTSNPNLYWYRQAAGRGLQLLFYSVGIGQISSEVPQNLSASRPQDRQFILSSKKLLLSDSGFYLCACSGGDDNSEQYFGPGTRLLVL.

To note about this clonotype: This clone may be a read error of a much larger clone one base away. The V gene is TRBV29-1, the J gene TRBJ2-7; 7 nucleotides match TRBD2. The CDR3 runs 12 residues. The V and J ends lost 7 bases and 4 bases, in that order; junction bases with no gene match: 7. Germline CDR1 is SQVTM and CDR2 is ANQGSEA. CDR3 nucleotides: TGCAGCGGTGAGGGAGGGGAATACGAGCAGTACTTC. Its protein is CSGEGGEYEQYF.

This clonotype was detected only a few times. V is TRBV9 and J is TRBJ2-3; TRBD2 matches at 7 bases. The V segment lost 0 bases and the J segment 3 bases; nucleotides outside the gene matches: 4. Germline CDR1 SGDLS, CDR2 YYNGEE. The CDR3 contains 15 residues. The CDR3 nucleotides are TGTGCCAGCAGCGTAGCGGGCGGGAGAACAGATACGCAGTATTTT. Protein: CASSVAGGRTDTQYF.

The chain combines TRBV7-9 with TRBJ2-1; D gene uncertain. In germline, CDR1 is SEHNR, CDR2 FQNEAQ (reference sequence). The V and J ends lost 1 base and 12 bases respectively, with 19 bases between them. This CDR3 is built from 15 residues. The CDR3: CASSLGRVDVIRQFF. In DNA, the CDR3 is TGTGCCAGCAGCTTAGGTCGCGTAGACGTAATACGGCAGTTCTTC.

This clonotype was observed a few times. This chain joins TRBV29-1 and TRBJ1-2; D gene ambiguous. The ends were cut back, 3 bases at V and 0 bases at J, with 8 bases in the middle. Germline V lookup: CDR1 SQVTM, CDR2 ANQGSEA. The CDR3 sequence is 13 residues long. The CDR3 spells CSVDTFANYGYTF. The CDR3 region has the DNA TGCAGCGTTGATACGTTTGCTAACTATGGCTACACCTTC.

This clonotype was seen a handful of times. The chain is built from TRBV3-1 and TRBJ1-2; 8 bases align to TRBD1. Germline V gene data show CDR1 as LGHDT and CDR2 as YNNKEL (reference sequence). V lost 6 bases to trimming and J lost 3 bases; unmatched junction nucleotides: 12. The CDR3 runs to 16 residues. The CDR3 spells CASRPSRQGRYYGYTF. CDR3 coding DNA: TGTGCCAGCAGACCTTCCCGACAGGGGCGTTACTATGGCTACACCTTC.

This clonotype occurred a few times. The gene calls are TRBV12-3 or TRBV12-4 and TRBJ1-1, with D possibly being TRBD1 (5 bases). The CDR3 is 12 residues long. With 7 bases removed from V and 4 bases from J, the gap between germline ends came to 10 bases. CDR3 nucleotides: TGTGCCAGCACCTCTGGGGGCACTGAAGCTTTCTTT. The encoded protein is CASTSGGTEAFF.

The V and J genes are TRBV6-6 and TRBJ2-1; 9 nucleotides agree with TRBD1. The ends lost 3 bases at V and 4 bases at J; junction bases unmatched: 10. The CDR3 contains 17 residues. CDR1 and CDR2 from the germline V gene are MNHNY and SVGAGI (reference sequence). The CDR3 bases are TGTGCCAGCAGTTATCCCGGGGGGACAGGGACGTACAATGAGCAGTTCTTC. It translates to CASSYPGGTGTYNEQFF.

The V gene is TRBV7-9, the J gene TRBJ2-1, with a tentative D call TRBD2 (5 bases). The CDR3 sequence is 16 residues long. V lost 5 bases to trimming and J lost 8 bases, with 22 bases between them. Germline loops: CDR1 SEHNR, CDR2 FQNEAQ (reference sequence). The CDR3 bases are TGTGCCAGCAGCACCGAGAAAGGTGGCGGGCGGGATGAGCAGTTCTTC. Residues: CASSTEKGGGRDEQFF.

J is TRBJ2-1 and V is TRBV29-1; D perhaps matches TRBD1 (6 bases). V gave up 3 bases and J gave up 6 bases, with 15 bases separating them. The CDR3 runs to 14 residues. Looked up from germline, CDR1 is SQVTM and CDR2 is ANQGSEA. CDR3 amino acids: CSVDRNLQGNEQFF. Here the CDR3 DNA reads TGCAGCGTTGATAGAAACTTACAGGGCAATGAGCAGTTCTTC.

The sample holds many counts of this clonotype. The J gene is TRBJ2-7, the V gene TRBV6-6; D unclear. With 0 bases removed from V and 5 bases from J, the gap between germline ends came to 11 bases. Germline V gene sequence: CDR1 MNHNY, CDR2 SVGAGI (reference sequence). The CDR3 runs to 14 residues. The CDR3 DNA follows: TGTGCCAGCAGTTACTCGAGTGAGGCAGACGAGCAGTACTTC. Protein product: CASSYSSEADEQYF.

The chain links TRBV29-1 to TRBJ2-1, with no clear D. The germline V and J ends were trimmed by 6 bases and 2 bases, with 11 bases remaining between them. Germline V gene data show CDR1 as SQVTM and CDR2 as ANQGSEA. The CDR3 totals 13 residues. The CDR3 coding sequence is TGCAGCGTGCAGGTCGCTACCTACAATGAGCAGTTCTTC. It codes for CSVQVATYNEQFF.

This clonotype turned up a few times. The rearrangement links TRBV9 to TRBJ2-5; D is ambiguous. Per the germline V gene, CDR1 is SGDLS and CDR2 is YYNGEE. CDR3 length equals 14 residues. The V end lost 0 bases, the J end lost 5 bases, and 11 bases lay between the germline ends. The CDR3 DNA reads as TGTGCCAGCAGCGTAGACGGTAGTTCGGAGACCCAGTACTTC. Amino acids: CASSVDGSSETQYF.